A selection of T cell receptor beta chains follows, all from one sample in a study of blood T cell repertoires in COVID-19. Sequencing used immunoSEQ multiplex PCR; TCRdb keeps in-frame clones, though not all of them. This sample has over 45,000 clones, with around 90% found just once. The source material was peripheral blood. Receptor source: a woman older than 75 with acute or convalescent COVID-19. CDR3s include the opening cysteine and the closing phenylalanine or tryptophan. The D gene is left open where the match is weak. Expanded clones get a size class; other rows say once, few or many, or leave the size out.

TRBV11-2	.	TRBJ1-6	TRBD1	CASSQRQGDNSPLHF	TGTGCCAGCAGCCAACGACAGGGGGATAATTCACCCCTCCACTTT
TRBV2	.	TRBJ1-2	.	CASTGGLNYGYTF	TGTGCCAGCACCGGGGGGTTAAACTATGGCTACACCTTC
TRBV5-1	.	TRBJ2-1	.	CASSLVRGTYNEQFF	TGCGCCAGCAGCTTGGTCCGGGGAACCTACAATGAGCAGTTCTTC
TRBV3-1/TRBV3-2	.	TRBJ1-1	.	CASSRGRGEAFF	TGTGCCAGCAGCCGCGGCCGGGGTGAAGCTTTCTTT
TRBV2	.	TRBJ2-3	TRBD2	CASSQRGESDTQYF	TGTGCCAGCAGCCAGCGGGGGGAAAGTGATACGCAGTATTTT
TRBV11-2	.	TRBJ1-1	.	CASSFNQGTTEAFF	TGTGCCAGCAGCTTCAATCAGGGAACTACTGAAGCTTTCTTT
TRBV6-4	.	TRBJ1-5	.	CASSLEVGQPQHF	TGTGCCAGCAGTTTGGAGGTGGGTCAGCCCCAGCATTTT
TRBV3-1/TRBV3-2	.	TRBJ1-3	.	CASSQDHQFSGNTIYF	TGTGCCAGCAGCCAAGACCATCAGTTCTCTGGAAACACCATATATTTT
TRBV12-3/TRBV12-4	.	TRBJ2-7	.	CASSFSTVYEQYF	TGTGCCAGCAGTTTTTCGACAGTCTACGAGCAGTACTTC
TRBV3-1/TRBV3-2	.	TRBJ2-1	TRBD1	CASSQGTGGYNEQFF	TGTGCCAGCAGCCAAGGGACAGGGGGCTACAATGAGCAGTTCTTC
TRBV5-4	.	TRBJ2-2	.	CASSLGSGRNTGELFF	TGTGCCAGCAGCTTGGGGTCCGGGAGGAACACCGGGGAGCTGTTTTTT
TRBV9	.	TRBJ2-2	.	CASSVVKGHTGELFF	TGTGCCAGCAGCGTTGTGAAGGGGCACACCGGGGAGCTGTTTTTT
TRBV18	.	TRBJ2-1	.	CASSQRGYPSYNEQFF	TGTGCCAGCTCTCAAAGAGGGTACCCCTCCTACAATGAGCAGTTCTTC
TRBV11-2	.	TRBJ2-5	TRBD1	CASSSRTGGVETQYF	TGTGCCAGCAGCTCCCGGACAGGGGGGGTGGAGACCCAGTACTTC
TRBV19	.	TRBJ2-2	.	CASSMEAGNTGELFF	TGTGCCAGTAGTATGGAAGCAGGGAACACCGGGGAGCTGTTTTTT
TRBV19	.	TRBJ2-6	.	CASSEPTGANVLTF	TGTGCCAGTAGTGAGCCAACTGGGGCCAACGTCCTGACTTTC
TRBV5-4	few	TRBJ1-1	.	CASSWSRGGVTEAFF	TGTGCCAGCAGCTGGTCCCGGGGGGGCGTCACTGAAGCTTTCTTT
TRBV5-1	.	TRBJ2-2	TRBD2	CASSLVAGGPGELFF	TGCGCCAGCAGCTTGGTGGCGGGGGGCCCCGGGGAGCTGTTTTTT
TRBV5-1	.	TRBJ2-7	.	CASSFLGGTYEQYF	TGCGCCAGCAGCTTCTTGGGGGGAACCTACGAGCAGTACTTC
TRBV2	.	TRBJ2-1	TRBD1	CASSFDRGNNNEQFF	TGTGCCAGCAGTTTCGACAGGGGGAACAACAATGAGCAGTTCTTC
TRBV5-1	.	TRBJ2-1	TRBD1	CASSSGQGTYNEQFF	TGCGCCAGCAGCTCCGGACAGGGGACCTACAATGAGCAGTTCTTC
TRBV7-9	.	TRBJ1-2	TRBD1	CASSAIQGASYTF	TGTGCCAGCAGCGCGATACAGGGGGCTAGCTACACCTTC
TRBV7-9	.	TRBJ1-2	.	CASSRVEGGGYTF	TGTGCCAGCAGCCGCGTAGAGGGAGGGGGCTACACCTTC
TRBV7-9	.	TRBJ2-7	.	CASSLSGRWDEQYF	TGTGCCAGCAGCTTAAGCGGCCGCTGGGACGAGCAGTACTTC
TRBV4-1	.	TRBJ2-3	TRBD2	CASSQVTSGGPSTDTQYF	TGCGCCAGCAGCCAAGTGACTAGCGGGGGCCCGTCCACAGATACGCAGTATTTT
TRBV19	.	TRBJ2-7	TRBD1	CASTGTGTSYEQYF	TGTGCCAGCACGGGGACAGGAACGTCCTACGAGCAGTACTTC
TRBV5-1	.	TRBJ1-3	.	CASRLDSANTIYF	TGCGCCAGTCGACTGGACTCTGCAAACACCATATATTTT
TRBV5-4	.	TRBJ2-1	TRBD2	CASSMGLAGGLYNEQFF	TGTGCCAGCAGCATGGGACTAGCGGGGGGGCTATACAATGAGCAGTTCTTC
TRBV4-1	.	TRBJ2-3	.	CASSQGGDTQYF	TGCGCCAGCAGCCAAGGAGGAGATACGCAGTATTTT
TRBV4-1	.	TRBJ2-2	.	CATGLQPGGELFF	TGCGCCACCGGACTCCAGCCGGGCGGGGAGCTGTTTTTT
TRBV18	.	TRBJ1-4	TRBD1	CASSDGQGNEKLFF	TGTGCCAGCTCGGACGGACAGGGGAATGAAAAACTGTTTTTT
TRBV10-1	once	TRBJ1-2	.	CASSIPGVINYGYTF	TGCGCCAGCAGTATACCGGGAGTCATTAACTATGGCTACACCTTC
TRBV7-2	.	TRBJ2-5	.	CASSLAGANQETQYF	TGTGCCAGCAGCTTAGCGGGGGCTAACCAAGAGACCCAGTACTTC
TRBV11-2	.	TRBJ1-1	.	CAASPGGLTEAFF	TGTGCCGCCTCCCCGGGGGGGCTGACTGAAGCTTTCTTT
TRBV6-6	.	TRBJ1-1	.	CASSYRPQGDTEAFF	TGTGCCAGCAGTTACCGGCCGCAGGGTGACACTGAAGCTTTCTTT
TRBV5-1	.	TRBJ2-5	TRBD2	CASSLGGGQETQYF	TGCGCCAGCAGCCTGGGGGGGGGCCAAGAGACCCAGTACTTC
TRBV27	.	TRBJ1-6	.	CASSRLGAYNSPLHF	TGTGCCAGCAGTCGTTTAGGGGCATATAATTCACCCCTCCACTTT
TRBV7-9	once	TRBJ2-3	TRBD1	CASSHWGQGSGDTQYF	TGTGCCAGCAGCCACTGGGGACAGGGGTCGGGGGATACGCAGTATTTT
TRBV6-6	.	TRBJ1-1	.	CASSYGQDTEAFF	TGTGCCAGCAGTTACGGGCAGGACACTGAAGCTTTCTTT
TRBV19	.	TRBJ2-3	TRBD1	CASSPTGGRSTQYF	TGTGCCAGTAGCCCGACAGGGGGCAGGAGTACGCAGTATTTT
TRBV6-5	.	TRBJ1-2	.	CASSYSGTKGGYTF	TGTGCCAGCAGTTACTCCGGGACAAAGGGTGGCTACACCTTC
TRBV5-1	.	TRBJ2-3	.	CASSRTGGDITDTQYF	TGCGCCAGCAGCCGGACTGGTGGAGACATCACAGATACGCAGTATTTT
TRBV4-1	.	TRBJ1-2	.	CASSQESATFYGYTF	TGCGCCAGCAGCCAAGAGAGTGCGACTTTCTATGGCTACACCTTC